A selection of T cell receptor beta chains follows, all from one sample in a study of blood T cell repertoires in COVID-19. The data were produced by immunoSEQ multiplex PCR, yet TCRdb's version contains in-frame clones alone and is incomplete. The sample contains roughly 80,000 clones, about four fifths of which appear only once. Sequencing was performed on peripheral blood. These receptors all stem from a human donor in a cohort sampled during active COVID-19. The CDR3 runs from the conserved cysteine through the conserved F or W. A D gene is named only where the DNA matches it firmly. Where a row states a size, it is once, few, many or the class of an expanded clone; other rows omit it.

v_gene	abundance	j_gene	d_gene	CDR3nt	CDR3aa
TRBV27	once	TRBJ2-2	TRBD2	TGTGCCAGCAGTCACTCTCGGGTAGCGGGAGTAGGCGGCGGGGAGCTGTTTTTT	CASSHSRVAGVGGGELFF
TRBV6-5	NA	TRBJ2-5	TRBD1	TGTGCCAGCGGACAGGGGATAAGGAGAGAGACCCAGTACTTC	CASGQGIRRETQYF
TRBV15	NA	TRBJ2-7	NA	TGTGCCACCAGCAGAGATCGCGGGGCCTACGAGCAGTACTTC	CATSRDRGAYEQYF
TRBV5-1	NA	TRBJ2-3	TRBD2	TGCGCCAGCAGCTTGGTTCGTAGCGGGGGGGCCATAGATACGCAGTATTTT	CASSLVRSGGAIDTQYF
TRBV4-1	once	TRBJ2-2	NA	TGCGCCAGCAGCCAAGAAGCACCCTCGAACACCGGGGAGCTGTTTTTT	CASSQEAPSNTGELFF
TRBV7-9	NA	TRBJ1-6	NA	TGTGCCAGCAGCCAAGGGGGGGCGAGTCATTCACCCCTCCACTTT	CASSQGGASHSPLHF
TRBV6-5	NA	TRBJ1-6	NA	TGTGCCAGCAGTTTCCGGGGTCTTAATTCACCCCTCCACTTT	CASSFRGLNSPLHF
TRBV18	NA	TRBJ1-6	NA	TGTGCCAGCTCACCGGGGCCGGGGGATTCACCCCTCCACTTT	CASSPGPGDSPLHF
TRBV7-9	few	TRBJ2-7	TRBD2	TGTGCCAGCAGCACAAAACTAGCGGAGAGCTCCTACGAGCAGTACTTC	CASSTKLAESSYEQYF
TRBV3-1/TRBV3-2	NA	TRBJ2-5	NA	TGTGCCAGCAGCCAAAAGGGGTCAGGGACCCAGTACTTC	CASSQKGSGTQYF
TRBV19	NA	TRBJ2-7	NA	TGTGCCAGTACCCCGGCGCACACTAGCTCCTACGAGCAGTACTTC	CASTPAHTSSYEQYF
TRBV4-1	NA	TRBJ1-5	NA	TGCGCCAGCAGCCAAGAGGGGGGGAGATTGGGCAATCAGCCCCAGCATTTT	CASSQEGGRLGNQPQHF
TRBV5-4	NA	TRBJ1-1	NA	TGTGCCAGCAGCGTAGACAGTTTGATGAACACTGAAGCTTTCTTT	CASSVDSLMNTEAFF
TRBV3-1/TRBV3-2	NA	TRBJ1-1	NA	TGTGCCAGCAGCCTCGACAGGCAGGCTGAAGCTTTCTTT	CASSLDRQAEAFF
TRBV18	NA	TRBJ2-7	TRBD2	TGTGCCAGCTCCCGGGACGGCCGGACTAGCGGGATCGGTCACGAGCAGTACTTC	CASSRDGRTSGIGHEQYF
TRBV7-8	NA	TRBJ1-5	NA	TGTGCCAGCAGCCCCGGCGGGGGTAGCAATCAGCCCCAGCATTTT	CASSPGGGSNQPQHF
TRBV19	NA	TRBJ1-2	TRBD1	TGTGCCAGTAGTACCCAACCTCCCGAGACAGGGCTCTATGGCTACACCTTC	CASSTQPPETGLYGYTF
TRBV7-6	NA	TRBJ2-7	NA	TGTGCCAGCAGCCTAGCCCGGCAGGGAAGGGACGAGCAGTACTTC	CASSLARQGRDEQYF
TRBV7-3	NA	TRBJ2-3	NA	TGTGCCAGCAGCGGTGGGACTGAAGATACGCAGTATTTT	CASSGGTEDTQYF
TRBV10-3	NA	TRBJ2-4	NA	TGTGCCATCAGCGACCCATCTCGCGACAGGCCCGACATTCAGTACTTC	CAISDPSRDRPDIQYF
TRBV7-2	NA	TRBJ1-5	NA	TGTGCCAGCAGCCTTCGGGGGGATCAGCCCCAGCATTTT	CASSLRGDQPQHF
TRBV30	NA	TRBJ1-1	TRBD1	TGTGCCTGGAGTGCAGACAGGGTTGGGGAAGCTTTCTTT	CAWSADRVGEAFF
TRBV11-3	NA	TRBJ2-1	NA	TGTGCCAGCAGCGGGGGCAGGGGAGAAGGAAATGAGCAGTTCTTC	CASSGGRGEGNEQFF
TRBV28	NA	TRBJ1-5	NA	TGTGCCAGCAGCCCGGACAACCCAGATCAGCCCCAGCATTTT	CASSPDNPDQPQHF
TRBV5-1	NA	TRBJ1-2	TRBD1	TGCGCCAGCAGCTTGGCTTTCAGGGGGCGTGAGGGCTACACCTTC	CASSLAFRGREGYTF
TRBV7-8	NA	TRBJ2-3	TRBD1	TGTGCCAGCAGCTTCGACAGGGATCGCACAGATACGCAGTATTTT	CASSFDRDRTDTQYF
TRBV4-1	NA	TRBJ1-3	TRBD1	TGCGCCAGCAGCCGCACGGGACAGGGGCTGAGGGGCTCTGGAAACACCATATATTTT	CASSRTGQGLRGSGNTIYF
TRBV5-1	NA	TRBJ2-1	NA	TGCGCCAGCAGCCTCCGGGGGGCGAGCTCCTACAATGAGCAGTTCTTC	CASSLRGASSYNEQFF
TRBV6-5	NA	TRBJ2-3	TRBD1	TGTGCCAGCAGTCCCCGGACAGGGACCACAGATACGCAGTATTTT	CASSPRTGTTDTQYF
TRBV28	NA	TRBJ1-4	NA	TGTGCCAGCAGTAAAACAGGGATAGCTAATGAAAAACTGTTTTTT	CASSKTGIANEKLFF
TRBV9	NA	TRBJ1-6	NA	TGTGCCAGCAGCCCCGGGGGGGATTCACCCCTCCACTTT	CASSPGGDSPLHF
TRBV15	NA	TRBJ1-4	TRBD1	TGTGCCACCAGCAGGGATAAACAGGGGGCGGCGAAACTGTTTTTT	CATSRDKQGAAKLFF
TRBV5-1	NA	TRBJ1-1	NA	TGCGCCAGCAGCTTGGGGCAGGGAGGAACTGAAGCTTTCTTT	CASSLGQGGTEAFF
TRBV27	NA	TRBJ1-6	NA	TGTGCCAGCAGTTTACGTCAGGGGAATTCACCCCTCCACTTT	CASSLRQGNSPLHF
TRBV2	NA	TRBJ2-3	TRBD2	TGTGCCAGCAGGATAGGGACTAGCGGAAACACAGATACGCAGTATTTT	CASRIGTSGNTDTQYF
TRBV9	NA	TRBJ2-7	NA	TGTGCCAGCAGCGTAGATAGCGAGCCGGGGGAGCAGTACTTC	CASSVDSEPGEQYF
TRBV7-2	NA	TRBJ1-2	NA	TGTGCCAGCAGCTTCTCAGGGACTGACTATGGCTACACCTTC	CASSFSGTDYGYTF
TRBV2	NA	TRBJ2-5	NA	TGTGCCAGCAGTGAAAACTTAGGGAGGCAGACCCAGTACTTC	CASSENLGRQTQYF
TRBV5-1	NA	TRBJ1-2	TRBD1	TGCGCCAGCAGCTTGGGGACAGGGATAGGCTATGGCTACACCTTC	CASSLGTGIGYGYTF
TRBV6-5	few	TRBJ2-1	NA	TGTGCCAGCAGTTACGGCCCAGGGGAAAACAATGAGCAGTTCTTC	CASSYGPGENNEQFF
TRBV7-3	NA	TRBJ2-2	NA	TGTGCCAGCAGCCCCCTTTCCGGGGAGCTGTTTTTT	CASSPLSGELFF
TRBV21-1	NA	TRBJ2-7	NA	TGTGCCAGCAGCATCACCCCGGGACTAGCCTACGAGCAGTACTTC	CASSITPGLAYEQYF
TRBV7-2	NA	TRBJ2-2	NA	TGTGCCAGCAGCTTAGACAGGCCCAACACCGGGGAGCTGTTTTTT	CASSLDRPNTGELFF
TRBV3-1/TRBV3-2	NA	TRBJ2-5	TRBD2	TGTGCCAGCAGCCAGGGACTAGGACAAGAGACCCAGTACTTC	CASSQGLGQETQYF
TRBV4-1	NA	TRBJ2-1	TRBD1	TGCGCCAGCAGCCAATGGACAGGGTCCTACAATGAGCAGTTCTTC	CASSQWTGSYNEQFF
TRBV5-4	NA	TRBJ1-2	NA	TGTGCCAGCAGTTCCGGATTCGGAGGCTATGGCTACACCTTC	CASSSGFGGYGYTF
TRBV21-1	NA	TRBJ2-1	NA	TGTGCCAGCAGCACCGGACTAGTCCACAATGAGCAGTTCTTC	CASSTGLVHNEQFF
TRBV24-1	NA	TRBJ2-2	TRBD2	TGTGCCACCAGTGACCAAAGCGGGGGGGCCTACGGGGAGCTGTTTTTT	CATSDQSGGAYGELFF
TRBV12-3/TRBV12-4	NA	TRBJ2-2	NA	TGTGCCAGCAGTAATATCGGGGAGCTGTTTTTT	CASSNIGELFF
TRBV7-3	NA	TRBJ2-5	TRBD2	TGTGCCAGCAGGTCGACAGGGACTAGCTGGGAGACCCAGTACTTC	CASRSTGTSWETQYF
TRBV18	NA	TRBJ2-1	TRBD2	TGTGCCAGCTCACCGACTAGCGGGGGGCCCTACAATGAGCAGTTCTTC	CASSPTSGGPYNEQFF
TRBV18	NA	TRBJ2-7	TRBD2	TGTGCCAGCTCACGGACTAGCGGGAACTACGAGCAGTACTTC	CASSRTSGNYEQYF
TRBV3-1/TRBV3-2	NA	TRBJ1-1	TRBD1	TGTGCCAGCAGCCAAGAAGGGAACAGGGGCCAACACACTGAAGCTTTCTTT	CASSQEGNRGQHTEAFF
TRBV9	once	TRBJ2-1	TRBD2	TGTGCCAGCAGCGTAGAACTAGCGGGAGTCTATGAGCAGTTCTTC	CASSVELAGVYEQFF
TRBV5-8	once	TRBJ1-5	TRBD1	TGTGCCAGCAGCTCATTCGACAGGGGAGGCAATCAGCCCCAGCATTTT	CASSSFDRGGNQPQHF
TRBV3-1/TRBV3-2	once	TRBJ2-3	NA	TGTGCCAGCAGCCAGGGACAACCAGATACGCAGTATTTT	CASSQGQPDTQYF
TRBV5-1	NA	TRBJ2-7	TRBD1	TGCGCCAGCAGCTTGGCAACAGGGGATAGGGAGCAGTACTTC	CASSLATGDREQYF